This entry is about one TCR beta chain. Its antigen is not identified. The record originates from a study of memory CD4+ T cells and cytomegalovirus serostatus. Study-level results: Each of roughly 65 CMV-associated TCRbeta sequences occurred in one to five individuals. Median bootstrapped AUC for CMV status was around 0.96 originally, approximately 0.9 US-trained.

Data came from immunoSEQ multiplex PCR; TCRdb stores just in-frame clones and leaves some out. The sample carries about 57,000 clones, around 79% recorded once. The CDR3 spans 14 residues. The V and J ends lost 3 bases and 6 bases respectively, with 17 bases between them. Looked up from germline, CDR1 is SQVTM and CDR2 is ANQGSEA. The sort gate was single viable CD3+CD4+CD8-CD45RO+ cells for memory CD4+ T cells. The source is an adult in good health and CMV-seronegative. The chain combines TRBV29-1 with TRBJ2-5; D remains unclear. Sequenced material: memory CD4+ T cells from blood. CDR3 bases: TGCAGCGTTGAGGGCGTAAGGGTTACAAAGACCCAGTACTTC. Its translation: CSVEGVRVTKTQYF. The full variable domain, its missing parts supplied by reference TRBV29-1 and TRBJ2-5, is SAVISQKPSRDICQRGTSLTIQCQVDSQVTMMFWYRQQPGQSLTLIATANQGSEATYESGFVIDKFPISRPNLTFSTLTVSNMSPEDSSIYLCSVEGVRVTKTQYFGPGTRLLVL.